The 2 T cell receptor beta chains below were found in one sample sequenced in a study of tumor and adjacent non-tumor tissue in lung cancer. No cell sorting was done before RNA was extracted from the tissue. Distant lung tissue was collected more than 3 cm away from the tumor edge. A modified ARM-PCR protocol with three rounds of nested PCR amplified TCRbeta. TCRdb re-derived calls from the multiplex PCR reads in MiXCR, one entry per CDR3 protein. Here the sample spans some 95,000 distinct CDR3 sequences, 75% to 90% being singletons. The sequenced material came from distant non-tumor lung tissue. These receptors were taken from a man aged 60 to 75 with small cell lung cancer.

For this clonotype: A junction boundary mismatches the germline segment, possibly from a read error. CDR3 residues: CASRPRGSGRAGANVLNF. CDR3 nucleotides: TGTGCCAGCCGTCCGCGGGGTAGCGGGAGAGCTGGGGCCAACGTCCTGAATTTC. The chain joins TRBV12-3 or TRBV12-4 to TRBJ2-6; 9 bases match TRBD2. The CDR3 covers 18 residues.

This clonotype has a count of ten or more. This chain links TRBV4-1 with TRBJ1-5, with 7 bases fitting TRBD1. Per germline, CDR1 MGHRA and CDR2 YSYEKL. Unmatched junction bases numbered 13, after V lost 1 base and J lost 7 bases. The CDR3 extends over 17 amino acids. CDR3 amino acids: CASSQARLDRSGQPQHF. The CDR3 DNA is TGCGCCAGCAGCCAAGCCCGTTTGGACAGGTCAGGGCAGCCCCAGCATTTT.